A selection of T cell receptor beta chains follows, all from one sample in a study of cytomegalovirus exposure and HLA in healthy donors. This table comes from immunoSEQ multiplex PCR, and its TCRdb copy is limited to in-frame clones, with some not included. The repertoire has 150,000 to 200,000 clones, 75% to 85% of them found once; the top ten carry 4.9%. The sample was PBMCs. The receptors stem from a woman between 18 and 29 years old in good health and CMV-seropositive. The CDR3 runs from the conserved cysteine through the conserved F or W.

CDR3: CASSAGQGANQPQHF; V: TRBV7-2; J: TRBJ1-5
CDR3: CASSLSGGQGITYGYTF; V: TRBV7-2; J: TRBJ1-2
CDR3: CASSVGPGLRTDTQYF; V: TRBV9; J: TRBJ2-3
CDR3: CASSSGLLGGNQPQHF; V: TRBV5-1; J: TRBJ1-5
CDR3: CASSSPVQGSGTGELFF; V: TRBV5-1; J: TRBJ2-2
CDR3: CASSLSGTGVETQYF; V: TRBV28; J: TRBJ2-5
CDR3: CASSAIGTVSEAFF; V: TRBV9; J: TRBJ1-1
CDR3: CAISEGGLAGPLAKNIQYF; V: TRBV10-3; J: TRBJ2-4
CDR3: CAWSFVGELFF; V: TRBV30; J: TRBJ2-2
CDR3: CASSPPEFRTEAFF; V: TRBV18; J: TRBJ1-1
CDR3: CASSEQGVNTEAFF; V: TRBV7-2; J: TRBJ1-1
CDR3: CASSTASPAGAHEQYF; V: TRBV19; J: TRBJ2-7
CDR3: CASSASRGMNTEAFF; V: TRBV4-2; J: TRBJ1-1
CDR3: CASRGGTSLLTYEQYF; V: TRBV25-1; J: -
CDR3: CASSSTGTRSSYTF; V: TRBV5-5; J: TRBJ1-2
CDR3: CASSLAAGSDTQYF; V: TRBV7-2; J: TRBJ2-3
CDR3: CAISEWDRPHTDTQYF; V: TRBV10-3; J: TRBJ2-3
CDR3: CASNPTPEGYGYTF; V: TRBV6-1; J: TRBJ1-2
CDR3: CASRLSLTPDFF; V: TRBV5-8; J: TRBJ2-1
CDR3: CASSPRGRSETQYF; V: TRBV19; J: TRBJ2-5
CDR3: CASRGDREDTEAFF; V: TRBV6-1; J: TRBJ1-1
CDR3: CASSQSLSGNTIYF; V: TRBV14; J: TRBJ1-3
CDR3: CASSVETGSSYEQYF; V: TRBV6-1; J: TRBJ2-7
CDR3: CASRPQGGSNQPQHF; V: TRBV6-5; J: TRBJ1-5
CDR3: CASSVGESTIYEQYF; V: TRBV9; J: TRBJ2-7
CDR3: CATSRDRGYEQYF; V: TRBV15; J: TRBJ2-7
CDR3: CASSRQGPSTNEKLFF; V: TRBV5-4; J: TRBJ1-4
CDR3: CASSPLGPQNSPLHF; V: TRBV28; J: TRBJ1-6
CDR3: CASSTGQGGSYEQYF; V: TRBV19; J: TRBJ2-7